Listed here are 28 T cell receptor beta chains from one sample, sequenced in a study of shared clonotypes between healthy human individuals. The protocol was immunoSEQ multiplex PCR, while the TCRdb copy is restricted to in-frame clones and leaves out a portion. In the table there are some 1,100,000 clones, more than 75% of which are singletons. Material for sequencing was memory CD4+ T cells from PBMCs. The subset is: CD45RA-negative fraction. The source is a man younger than 30 in good health. Some clones in this sample may be carry-over from other donors' samples.

This clone was recorded a few times. V usage is TRBV6-1 and J usage is TRBJ2-7, with 10 bases aligning to TRBD2. The J segment lost 0 bases and the V segment lost 7 bases, leaving 6 bases of the junction unmatched. The CDR3 is 15 residues long. Germline V CDR1 and CDR2: MNHNS, SASEGT. CDR3 residues: CASNLAGGLSYEQYF. The CDR3 DNA reads as TGTGCCAGCAATTTAGCGGGAGGACTCTCCTACGAGCAGTACTTC.

As to this clone: Other DNA variants within this sample encode the same CDR3. This chain joins TRBV11-2 and TRBJ2-5, with D possibly TRBD2 on 5 matching bases. V lost 2 bases, J lost 5 bases, and 6 bases lay in between. The CDR3 is made up of 12 amino acids. Germline CDR1 reads SGHAT; CDR2 reads FQNNGV. Here the CDR3 DNA reads TGTGCCAGCAGCTTACCGGGGGAGACCCAGTACTTC. This gives the protein CASSLPGETQYF.

The table lists this clone with a few counts. The chain employs TRBV5-5 and TRBJ2-7; D may be TRBD1 or TRBD2 (5 bases each). Trimming shortened V by 4 bases and J by 3 bases, and 17 bases separated the two germline ends. This CDR3 spans 15 amino acids. In germline, CDR1 is SGHKS, CDR2 YYEKEE (reference sequence). The CDR3 spells CASSEGRRANYEQYF. The CDR3 DNA is TGTGCCAGCAGCGAGGGACGCCGAGCTAACTACGAGCAGTACTTC.

This chain's CDR3 is CASGANIGYEQYF. In DNA form, the CDR3 reads TGTGCCAGCGGCGCTAACATCGGCTACGAGCAGTACTTC. The J gene is TRBJ2-7, the V gene TRBV5-4; D is undetermined. The CDR3 runs to 13 residues. Germline CDR1 and CDR2: SGHNT and YYREEE (reference sequence). Trimming left V 7 bases short and J 3 bases short, with 14 bases between.

The chain links TRBV27 to TRBJ2-3; no firm D call. V dropped 1 base and J dropped 0 bases, with 11 bases sitting between them. Germline values: CDR1 MNHEY, CDR2 SMNVEV (reference sequence). This CDR3 contains 16 residues. CDR3 coding DNA: TGTGCCAGCAGTTTATGCCTAGAACCTAGCACAGATACGCAGTATTTT. This codes for CASSLCLEPSTDTQYF.

The CDR3 spells CATSRGTEKLFF. As DNA, the CDR3 is TGTGCCACCAGCAGAGGAACTGAAAAACTGTTTTTT. The chain recombines TRBV15 with TRBJ1-4, with D uncertain. Trimming took 1 base from V and 7 from J, leaving 4 bases between them. The CDR3 consists of 12 residues. Germline V gene lookup returns CDR1 LNHNV and CDR2 YYDKDF (reference sequence).

The chain recombines TRBV19 with TRBJ2-7, with D maybe TRBD1 (5 bases). CDR3 length: 11 residues. V lost 11 bases and J 6 bases, leaving 14 bases between the germline ends. Germline V gene lookup returns CDR1 LNHDA and CDR2 SQIVND (reference sequence). The CDR3 DNA reads TGTGCCGCAGGGCGGTTTTTCGAGCAGTACTTC. Protein: CAAGRFFEQYF.

This sequence joins TRBV4-2 and TRBJ2-6; D call uncertain. Germline CDR1 and CDR2: LGHNA and YNFKEQ. Trimming left V 1 base short and J 0 bases short, with 7 bases between. The CDR3 extends over 16 amino acids. The CDR3 loop is CASSQVGFSGANVLTF. The CDR3 DNA sequence: TGTGCCAGCAGCCAAGTGGGGTTCTCTGGGGCCAACGTCCTGACTTTC.

The V gene is TRBV6-5, the J gene TRBJ2-1; D might be TRBD2 (5 bases). The CDR3 is 14 residues long. CDR1 and CDR2 (germline): MNHEY, SVGAGI. The V gene lost 5 bases and the J gene lost 3 bases, with 11 bases spanning the gap. The CDR3 region is CASSEVRDYNEQFF. The CDR3 nucleotides read TGTGCCAGCAGTGAAGTTCGGGACTACAATGAGCAGTTCTTC.

The rearrangement links TRBV10-3 to TRBJ2-2, with unresolved D. There are 14 residues in the CDR3. The germline gives CDR1 ENHRY, CDR2 SYGVKD. V gave up 3 bases and J gave up 5 bases, with 10 bases separating them. CDR3 sequence reads: CAISERVETGELFF. The CDR3, as DNA: TGTGCCATCAGTGAACGGGTTGAAACCGGGGAGCTGTTTTTT.

The sample holds many counts of this clone. The chain uses TRBV28 and TRBJ2-7, with TRBD2 matching over 12 bases. J was trimmed by 7 bases and V by 2 bases; bases with no gene match: 6. Germline CDR1 is MDHEN and CDR2 is SYDVKM. The CDR3 is 15 amino acids. Here the CDR3 DNA reads TGTGCCAGCAGTTTACCCCCGGGACTAGCGGGTGAGCAGTACTTC. It encodes CASSLPPGLAGEQYF.

As for this clone: Other DNA variants within this sample encode the same CDR3. The chain links TRBV9 to TRBJ2-4; 7 nucleotides agree with TRBD1. CDR3 length: 13 amino acids. The V and J ends lost 2 bases and 5 bases, in that order; junction bases with no gene match: 1. Germline assignment: CDR1 SGDLS and CDR2 YYNGEE. This chain's CDR3 is CASSVGTENIQYF. The CDR3 DNA is TGTGCCAGCAGCGTCGGGACAGAAAACATTCAGTACTTC.

The V and J genes are TRBV27 and TRBJ2-1; TRBD1 agrees at 7 bases. Per germline, CDR1 MNHEY and CDR2 SMNVEV (reference sequence). The length of the CDR3 is 14 residues. With V trimmed by 3 bases and J by 6 bases, 5 bases remained unmatched. In DNA form, the CDR3 reads TGTGCCAGCAGTTTCAGGGGGAACCGCAATGAGCAGTTCTTC. Its protein is CASSFRGNRNEQFF.

This chain uses TRBV6-1 with TRBJ2-7; either TRBD1 or TRBD2 may supply D (7 bases each). CDR1 and CDR2 (germline): MNHNS, SASEGT. The CDR3 is 15 residues long. V dropped 4 bases and J dropped 2 bases, with 15 bases sitting between them. The DNA for the CDR3 is TGTGCCAGCAGTGCCCCCCAGGGGGGGACCTACGAGCAGTACTTC. It is translated as CASSAPQGGTYEQYF.

The sample holds a few counts of this clone. The chain employs TRBV2 and TRBJ1-4, with no clear D. The CDR3 has 14 amino acids. Trimming took 6 bases from V and 6 from J, leaving 14 bases between them. From germline, CDR1 is SNHLY and CDR2 FYNNEI. CDR3 bases: TGTGCCAGCAGCGACGGGGTCCGGGATGAAAAACTGTTTTTT. This gives the protein CASSDGVRDEKLFF. Using reference TRBV2 and TRBJ1-4 for the parts outside the CDR3, the full variable domain is EPEVTQTPSHQVTQMGQEVILRCVPISNHLYFYWYRQILGQKVEFLVSFYNNEISEKSEIFDDQFSVERPDGSNFTLKIRSTKLEDSAMYFCASSDGVRDEKLFFGSGTQLSVL.

The V call is TRBV19, the J call TRBJ2-4; the match to TRBD2 covers 10 bases. CDR3 size: 16 residues. Looked up from germline, CDR1 is LNHDA and CDR2 is SQIVND (reference sequence). The J segment lost 7 bases and the V segment lost 5 bases, leaving 11 bases of the junction unmatched. CDR3 DNA sequence: TGTGCCAGTAGTCCCCTTGTAGCGGGAGGTCGGAACATTCAGTACTTC. This gives the protein CASSPLVAGGRNIQYF.

The chain joins TRBV30 to TRBJ2-7; D may be TRBD2 (6 bases). This CDR3 comprises 13 residues. CDR1 is GTSNPN and CDR2 is SVGIG in the germline V gene (reference sequence). Here the CDR3 DNA reads TGTGCTTTGAATCCGGGAGTTACGTACGAGCAGTACTTC. Translated, it gives CALNPGVTYEQYF. Using reference TRBV30 and TRBJ2-7 for the parts outside the CDR3, the full variable domain is SQTIHQWPATLVQPVGSPLSLECTVEGTSNPNLYWYRQAAGRGLQLLFYSVGIGQISSEVPQNLSASRPQDRQFILSSKKLLLSDSGFYLCALNPGVTYEQYFGPGTRLTVT.

The chain carries TRBV6-1 and TRBJ1-2, with 7 bases aligning to TRBD1. Germline V gives CDR1 MNHNS, CDR2 SASEGT. The V gene end was trimmed by 6 bases and the J gene end by 12 bases; junction bases not matched to a gene: 7. The CDR3 contains 11 residues. CDR3 amino acids: CASSRQGRDTF. The CDR3 DNA follows: TGTGCCAGCAGCCGACAGGGCCGGGACACCTTC.

The V and J genes are TRBV27 and TRBJ2-1; TRBD1 agrees at 12 bases. This CDR3 has 16 residues. After removal of 5 bases from V and 7 bases from J, the junction contained 9 bases not matched to a gene. CDR1 is MNHEY and CDR2 is SMNVEV in the germline V gene (reference sequence). DNA of the CDR3: TGTGCCAGCAGTGAGTGGGACAGGGGGCTCGGAAATGAGCAGTTCTTC. This gives the protein CASSEWDRGLGNEQFF.

This chain uses TRBV14 with TRBJ1-1; D not certain. This CDR3 comprises 16 residues. The V gene lost 0 bases and the J gene lost 4 bases, with 15 bases spanning the gap. CDR1 and CDR2 (germline): SGHDN, FVKESK. CDR3 in DNA: TGTGCCAGCAGCCAAGAAGACTGGTATATGGTCACTGAAGCTTTCTTT. Translating it yields CASSQEDWYMVTEAFF. Supplemented by reference TRBV14 and TRBJ1-1, the full variable domain reads EAGVTQFPSHSVIEKGQTVTLRCDPISGHDNLYWYRRVMGKEIKFLLHFVKESKQDESGMPNNRFLAERTGGTYSTLKVQPAELEDSGVYFCASSQEDWYMVTEAFFGQGTRLTVV.

DNA of the CDR3: TGTGCCAGCAGCTTGGAAGGGGGGATCCTATCCTACGAGCAGTACTTC. It yields the protein CASSLEGGILSYEQYF. The chain has TRBV7-9 and TRBJ2-7; tentatively, D is TRBD1 or TRBD2 (6 bases each). Between the trimmed V and J ends, which lost 3 bases and 1 base, there was a span of 16 bases. Germline CDR1 is SEHNR and CDR2 is FQNEAQ (reference sequence). This CDR3 is built from 16 residues.

This chain joins TRBV2 and TRBJ2-7, with D unresolved. Germline loops: CDR1 SNHLY, CDR2 FYNNEI. The CDR3 is 13 amino acids. Trimming shortened V by 5 bases and J by 4 bases, and 12 bases separated the two germline ends. The CDR3 DNA follows: TGTGCCAGCAGTAAGGAGATCCTATACGAGCAGTACTTC. Protein: CASSKEILYEQYF.

V usage is TRBV5-6 and J usage is TRBJ1-4, with D unresolved. With 4 bases removed from V and 8 bases from J, the gap between germline ends came to 15 bases. The V gene's germline CDR1 is SGHDT and CDR2 YYEEEE. This CDR3 spans 14 amino acids. Written as DNA, the CDR3 is TGTGCCAGCAGCCGCCTCAATTATTTCGAAAAACTGTTTTTT. Its protein product is CASSRLNYFEKLFF.

The gene calls are TRBV6-1 and TRBJ2-1; 12 nucleotides agree with TRBD2. This CDR3 contains 14 residues. V was clipped by 7 bases and J by 12 bases; unmatched bases: 10. Germline V gene data show CDR1 as MNHNS and CDR2 as SASEGT. The CDR3 is CASNRLAGEDWQFF. The CDR3 coding sequence is TGTGCCAGCAACCGACTAGCGGGAGAAGATTGGCAGTTCTTC.

This clone was recorded many times. This chain links TRBV7-9 with TRBJ1-2, with a weak D call TRBD1 (6 bases). The V end was cut by 3 bases, the J end by 7 bases, with 18 bases between. CDR3 size: 15 residues. Germline CDR1 and CDR2: SEHNR and FQNEAQ (reference sequence). CDR3 nucleotides: TGTGCCAGCAGCTTTGATACAGGGCAAGGAGGTGGCTACACCTTC. It specifies CASSFDTGQGGGYTF.

This clone was seen just once. This chain connects TRBV5-4 to TRBJ2-5; D remains unclear. There are 14 residues in the CDR3. V gave up 1 base and J gave up 4 bases, with 11 bases separating them. Per germline, CDR1 SGHNT and CDR2 YYREEE (reference sequence). The CDR3 is CASSLSQRRETQYF. CDR3 sequence (DNA): TGTGCCAGCAGCTTGTCTCAGAGGCGAGAGACCCAGTACTTC.

This clone was observed a single time. The V and J genes are TRBV5-4 and TRBJ1-4, with a possible D match to TRBD1 (5 bases). This CDR3 has 14 amino acids. Trimming left V 2 bases short and J 8 bases short, with 13 bases between. Per the germline V gene, CDR1 is SGHNT and CDR2 is YYREEE (reference sequence). CDR3 region: CASSLFVTAEKLFF. The CDR3, as DNA: TGTGCCAGCAGCTTATTTGTGACAGCCGAAAAACTGTTTTTT.

The chain recombines TRBV19 with TRBJ1-3; perhaps TRBD1 as D (5 bases). The V gene's germline CDR1 is LNHDA and CDR2 SQIVND (reference sequence). CDR3 length equals 15 residues. The V and J ends lost 9 bases and 0 bases respectively, with 15 bases between them. CDR3: CARTPGPYSGNTIYF. The DNA for the CDR3 is TGTGCCAGAACCCCGGGACCGTACTCTGGAAACACCATATATTTT.